One sample yielded the 15 T cell receptor beta chains listed below, sequenced in a study of T cells expressing NK-cell markers. TCRdb reworked the 5' RACE reads into one entry per CDR3 protein, no DNA. The sample holds 350,000 to 450,000 distinct CDR3 sequences. Sequencing used blood T cells: a sorted CD56 or NKG2C T cell subset, CD4+ or CD8+ T cells, or bulk PBMC T cells (not recorded which). The receptors stem from a man aged 18 to 69 in good health.

CDR3 residues: CASSYGGQGVGETQYF. The V call is TRBV6-5, the J call TRBJ2-5; TCRdb lists TRBD1, though no DNA is available to test this call. Germline CDR1 is MNHEY and CDR2 is SVGAGI. The CDR3 spans 16 residues.

The chain has TRBV20-1 and TRBJ2-2. The CDR3 length is 13 residues. The germline V gene has CDR1 DFQATT and CDR2 SNEGSKA (reference sequence). The CDR3 loop is CSAREVLAGELFF.

The chain recombines TRBV15 with TRBJ2-3; the TRBD1 assignment by TCRdb is unverifiable without DNA. Germline CDR1 reads LNHNV; CDR2 reads YYDKDF (reference sequence). CDR3 length: 15 amino acids. The CDR3 region is CATLNRGVSTDTQYF.

The chain is built from TRBV4-2 and TRBJ2-3; the TRBD2 assignment by TCRdb is unverifiable without DNA. This CDR3 is built from 15 residues. From germline, CDR1 is LGHNA and CDR2 YNFKEQ. CDR3 amino acids: CASSPMRGDADTQYF.

This rearrangement joins TRBV9 to TRBJ2-3; TCRdb outputs TRBD1, but without DNA this stays unchecked. Germline V gene sequence: CDR1 SGDLS, CDR2 YYNGEE. This CDR3 is 14 amino acids long. This CDR3 is CASSPSGGSDTQYF.

The rearrangement joins TRBV29-1 to TRBJ2-2; checking the TCRdb D call of TRBD1 is not possible without DNA. The germline V gene has CDR1 SQVTM and CDR2 ANQGSEA. The CDR3 is 14 amino acids. The chain's CDR3 is CSVEGQVNTGELFF.

The chain couples TRBV7-2 to TRBJ2-4; absent DNA, TCRdb's TRBD1 call cannot be checked. The germline CDR1 and CDR2 sequences are SGHTA and FQGNSA. The CDR3 is 18 amino acids. The CDR3 spells CASSLVPGLISAKNIQYF.

The gene calls are TRBV7-9 and TRBJ1-2. The CDR3 runs to 14 residues. Germline CDR1 is SEHNR and CDR2 is FQNEAQ (reference sequence). The CDR3 here is CASSLTTVNYGYTF.

The V gene is TRBV19, the J gene TRBJ2-4; TCRdb proposes TRBD2, but this gene call is untestable without DNA. This CDR3 spans 13 amino acids. Per the germline V gene, CDR1 is LNHDA and CDR2 is SQIVND (reference sequence). CDR3 in amino acids: CASSIREGNIQYF.

V is TRBV27 and J is TRBJ2-5; no DNA is available, so the TRBD1 call from TCRdb remains unchecked. The CDR3 totals 16 residues. CDR1 and CDR2 (germline): MNHEY, SMNVEV (reference sequence). The CDR3 reads CASSRTGTVTQETQYF.

CDR3: CASSSLGLAGGRQETQYF. The chain couples TRBV11-1 to TRBJ2-5; TCRdb indicates TRBD2, and absent DNA this call remains unverified. The V gene's germline CDR1 is SGHAT and CDR2 FQDESV (reference sequence). This CDR3 has 18 residues.

The chain couples TRBV25-1 to TRBJ2-5; TCRdb's D call, TRBD2, is unchecked because there is no DNA. CDR1 is MGHDK, CDR2 SYGVNS, per germline. This CDR3 is 19 amino acids long. The CDR3 here is CASSELSRRLAGVQETQYF.

This rearrangement joins TRBV3-1 to TRBJ1-1; TCRdb returns TRBD1, unconfirmable since there is no DNA. Per the germline V gene, CDR1 is LGHDT and CDR2 is YNNKEL (reference sequence). The CDR3 runs to 15 residues. CDR3 region: CASSQGFGTQREAFF.

The chain employs TRBV18 and TRBJ2-3; the TRBD1 assignment by TCRdb is unverifiable without DNA. The CDR3 runs 16 residues. Germline lookup yields CDR1 KGHSH and CDR2 LQKENI. The CDR3 spells CASSPPRAGLTDTQYF. Filled out from reference TRBV18 and TRBJ2-3, the complete variable domain reads NAGVMQNPRHLVRRRGQEARLRCSPMKGHSHVYWYRQLPEEGLKFMVYLQKENIIDESGMPKERFSAEFPKEGPSILRIQQVVRGDSAAYFCASSPPRAGLTDTQYFGPGTRLTVL.

The J gene is TRBJ1-2, the V gene TRBV6-1; TCRdb reports TRBD1, a call that lacks DNA to check it against. CDR1 is MNHNS, CDR2 SASEGT, per germline. CDR3 length: 15 amino acids. CDR3 residues: CASSQGHRDDYGYTF.